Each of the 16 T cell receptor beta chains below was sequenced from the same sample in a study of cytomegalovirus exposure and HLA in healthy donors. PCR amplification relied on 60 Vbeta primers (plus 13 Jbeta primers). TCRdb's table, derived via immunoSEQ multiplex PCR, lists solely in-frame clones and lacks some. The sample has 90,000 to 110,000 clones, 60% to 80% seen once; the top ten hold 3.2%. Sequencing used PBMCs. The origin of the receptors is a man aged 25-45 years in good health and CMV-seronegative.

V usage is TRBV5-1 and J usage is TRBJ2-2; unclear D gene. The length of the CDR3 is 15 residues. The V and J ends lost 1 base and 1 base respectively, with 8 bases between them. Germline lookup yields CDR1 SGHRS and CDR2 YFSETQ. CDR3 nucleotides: TGCGCCAGCAGCTTGATGTCCAGGAACACCGGGGAGCTGTTTTTT. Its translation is CASSLMSRNTGELFF.

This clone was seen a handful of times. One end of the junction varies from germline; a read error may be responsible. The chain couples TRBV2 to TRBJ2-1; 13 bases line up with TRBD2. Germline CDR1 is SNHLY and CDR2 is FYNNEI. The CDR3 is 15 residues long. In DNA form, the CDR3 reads TGTGCCAGCAGCGAAGGGACTAGCGGGAAGGGTGAGCAGTTCTTC. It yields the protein CASSEGTSGKGEQFF.

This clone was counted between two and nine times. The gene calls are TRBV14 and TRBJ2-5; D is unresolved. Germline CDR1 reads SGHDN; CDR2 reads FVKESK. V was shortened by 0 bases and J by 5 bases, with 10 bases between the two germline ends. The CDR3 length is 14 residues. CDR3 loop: CASSQDLVSETQYF. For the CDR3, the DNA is TGTGCCAGCAGCCAAGACCTCGTATCGGAGACCCAGTACTTC.

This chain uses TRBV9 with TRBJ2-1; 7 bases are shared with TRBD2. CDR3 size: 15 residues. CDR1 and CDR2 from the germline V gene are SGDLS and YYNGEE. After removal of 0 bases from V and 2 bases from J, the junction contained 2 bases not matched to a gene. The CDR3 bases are TGTGCCAGCAGCGTAGACACTAGCGCCTACAATGAGCAGTTCTTC. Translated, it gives CASSVDTSAYNEQFF. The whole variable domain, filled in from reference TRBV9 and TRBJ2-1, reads DSGVTQTPKHLITATGQRVTLRCSPRSGDLSVYWYQQSLDQGLQFLIQYYNGEERAKGNILERFSAQQFPDLHSELNLSSLELGDSALYFCASSVDTSAYNEQFFGPGTRLTVL.

The CDR3 DNA is TGTGCCACCCTTAGCGGGCAAGAGACCCAGTACTTC. Encoded protein: CATLSGQETQYF. The chain carries TRBV28 and TRBJ2-5; the match to TRBD2 covers 7 bases. This CDR3 contains 12 residues. Germline V CDR1 and CDR2: MDHEN, SYDVKM. V was pared by 10 bases and J by 2 bases, with 4 bases of the junction left unmatched. Drawing the rest from reference TRBV28 and TRBJ2-5, the complete variable domain is DVKVTQSSRYLVKRTGEKVFLECVQDMDHENMFWYRQDPGLGLRLIYFSYDVKMKEKGDIPEGYSVSREKKERFSLILESASTNQTSMYLCATLSGQETQYFGPGTRLLVL.

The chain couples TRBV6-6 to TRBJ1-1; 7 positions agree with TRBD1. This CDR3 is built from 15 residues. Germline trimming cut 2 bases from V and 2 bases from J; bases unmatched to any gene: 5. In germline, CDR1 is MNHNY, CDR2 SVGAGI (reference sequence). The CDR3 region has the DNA TGTGCCAGCAGTTACGGGACAGTACTAAACACTGAAGCTTTCTTT. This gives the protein CASSYGTVLNTEAFF.

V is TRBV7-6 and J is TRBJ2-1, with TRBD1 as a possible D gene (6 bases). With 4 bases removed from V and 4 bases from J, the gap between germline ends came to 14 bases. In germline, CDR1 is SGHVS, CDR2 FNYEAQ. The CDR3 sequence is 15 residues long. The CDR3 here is CASSSNLGHYNEQFF. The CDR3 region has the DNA TGTGCCAGCAGCTCTAACCTGGGACATTACAATGAGCAGTTCTTC.

The CDR3 loop reads CATSGPPVGGGEKLFF. CDR3 nucleotide sequence: TGTGCCACCAGCGGACCACCAGTAGGTGGAGGGGAAAAACTGTTTTTT. The chain couples TRBV15 to TRBJ1-4; D not certain. Trimming removed 5 bases from V and 8 bases from J, with 21 bases in between. Germline loops: CDR1 LNHNV, CDR2 YYDKDF (reference sequence). The CDR3 is 16 amino acids.

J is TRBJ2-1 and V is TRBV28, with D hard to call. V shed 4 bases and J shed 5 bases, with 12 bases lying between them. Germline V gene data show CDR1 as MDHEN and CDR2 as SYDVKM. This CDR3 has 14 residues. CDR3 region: CASSSTAYHNEQFF. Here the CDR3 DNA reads TGTGCCAGCAGTTCTACCGCCTACCACAATGAGCAGTTCTTC.

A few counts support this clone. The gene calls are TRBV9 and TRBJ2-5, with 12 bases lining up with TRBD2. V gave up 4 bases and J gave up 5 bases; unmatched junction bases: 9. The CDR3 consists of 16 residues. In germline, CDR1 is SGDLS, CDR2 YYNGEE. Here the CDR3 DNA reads TGTGCCAGCAGCCCCCGACTAGCGGGAGCGGGGGAGACCCAGTACTTC. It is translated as CASSPRLAGAGETQYF.

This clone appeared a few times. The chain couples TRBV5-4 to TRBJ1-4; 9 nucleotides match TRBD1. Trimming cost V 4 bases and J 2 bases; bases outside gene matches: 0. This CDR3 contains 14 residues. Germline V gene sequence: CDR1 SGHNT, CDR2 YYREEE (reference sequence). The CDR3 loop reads CASSGQGTNEKLFF. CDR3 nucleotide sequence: TGTGCCAGCAGCGGACAGGGGACTAATGAAAAACTGTTTTTT. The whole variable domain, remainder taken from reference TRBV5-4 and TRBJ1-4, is ETGVTQSPTHLIKTRGQQVTLRCSSQSGHNTVSWYQQALGQGPQFIFQYYREEENGRGNFPPRFSGLQFPNYSSELNVNALELDDSALYLCASSGQGTNEKLFFGSGTQLSVL.

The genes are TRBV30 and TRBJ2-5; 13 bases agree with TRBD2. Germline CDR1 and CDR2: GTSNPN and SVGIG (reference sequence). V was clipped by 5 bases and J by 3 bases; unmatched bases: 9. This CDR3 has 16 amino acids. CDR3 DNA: TGTGCCTGGGAAGGAGGACTAGCGGGAGACAAAGAGACCCAGTACTTC. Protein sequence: CAWEGGLAGDKETQYF.

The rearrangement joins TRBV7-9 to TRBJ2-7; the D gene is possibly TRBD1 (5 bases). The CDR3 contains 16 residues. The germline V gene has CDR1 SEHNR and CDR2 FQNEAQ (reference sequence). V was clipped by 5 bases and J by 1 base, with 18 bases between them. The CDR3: CASSPLGALQSYEQYF. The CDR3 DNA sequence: TGTGCCAGCAGCCCCCTTGGGGCCCTCCAGTCCTACGAGCAGTACTTC.

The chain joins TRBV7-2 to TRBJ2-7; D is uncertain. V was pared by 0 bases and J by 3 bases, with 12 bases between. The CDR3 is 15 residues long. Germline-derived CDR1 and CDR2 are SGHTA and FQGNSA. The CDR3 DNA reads TGTGCCAGCAGCTTAGCCTCCCAAGCCATCTACGAGCAGTACTTC. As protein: CASSLASQAIYEQYF. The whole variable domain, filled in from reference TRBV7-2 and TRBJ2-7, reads GAGVSQSPSNKVTEKGKDVELRCDPISGHTALYWYRQSLGQGLEFLIYFQGNSAPDKSGLPSDRFSAERTGGSVSTLTIQRTQQEDSAVYLCASSLASQAIYEQYFGPGTRLTVT.

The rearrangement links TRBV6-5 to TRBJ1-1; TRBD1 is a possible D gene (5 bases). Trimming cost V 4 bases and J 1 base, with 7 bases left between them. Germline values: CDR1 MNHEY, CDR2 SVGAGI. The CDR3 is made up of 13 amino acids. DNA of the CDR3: TGTGCCAGCAGTTGGGGGGAGAACACTGAAGCTTTCTTT. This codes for CASSWGENTEAFF.

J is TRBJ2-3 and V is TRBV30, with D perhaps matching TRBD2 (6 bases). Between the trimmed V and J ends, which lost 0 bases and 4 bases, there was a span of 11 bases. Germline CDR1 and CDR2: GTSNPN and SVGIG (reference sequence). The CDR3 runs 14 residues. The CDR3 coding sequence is TGTGCCTGGAGTGTAACCGGCGGGGCAGATACGCAGTATTTT. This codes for CAWSVTGGADTQYF.